This T cell receptor (beta chain) was captured by sequencing in a study of blood T cell repertoires in COVID-19. Original processing notes: Amplification of reference gene primers provided the estimated nucleated cell counts. TCRdb keeps only in-frame clones here, not all; method: immunoSEQ multiplex PCR. From that table come the V and J calls and clone size; the DNA was used to work out D and trimming. The table has hundreds of thousands of clones, around 87% seen once. The germline CDR1 and CDR2 sequences are KGHSH and LQKENI. Trimming stripped 6 bases from V and 8 bases from J, with 19 bases between. There are 14 residues in the CDR3.

The sequencing sample was made of PBMCs or T cells enriched from blood (not recorded which). The gene calls are TRBV18 and TRBJ1-2; TRBD1 might be the D (5 bases). The receptor was isolated from a man between 40 and 49 years old in a cohort exposed to, infected with or recovered from COVID-19 (not recorded which). This CDR3 is CASSPGTEMVGYTF. In DNA, the CDR3 is TGTGCCAGCTCCCCTGGGACTGAGATGGTCGGCTACACCTTC.